These 29 T cell receptor beta chains originate from one sample sequenced in a study of T cell responses to AZD1222 COVID-19 vaccine. The table came from immunoSEQ multiplex PCR; TCRdb's copy has only in-frame clones and leaves some out. The table includes 110,000 to 150,000 clones, just over 90% detected once. The starting material was peripheral blood, obtained 28 days after the second AZD1222 dose. Every receptor here comes from an adult who received the AZD1222 COVID-19 vaccine.

The rearrangement links TRBV6-5 to TRBJ1-2; D may be TRBD1 (5 bases). The CDR3 runs 13 residues. CDR1 MNHEY and CDR2 SVGAGI come from the germline V gene. With 6 bases removed from V and 10 bases from J, the gap between germline ends came to 18 bases. The CDR3 DNA sequence: TGTGCCAGCAGCCAACTCCGGGACGGAGCCTACACCTTC. It codes for CASSQLRDGAYTF.

This chain joins TRBV28 and TRBJ1-5; D unclear. Germline V gives CDR1 MDHEN, CDR2 SYDVKM. The CDR3 runs to 14 residues. V was shortened by 2 bases and J by 0 bases, with 5 bases between the two germline ends. CDR3 nucleotides: TGTGCCAGCAGTTTAATCCGTAGCAATCAGCCCCAGCATTTT. Translated: CASSLIRSNQPQHF.

The gene calls are TRBV7-9 and TRBJ2-6; D may correspond to TRBD1 or TRBD2 (5 bases each). V dropped 5 bases and J dropped 4 bases, with 12 bases sitting between them. This CDR3 has 15 amino acids. Germline values: CDR1 SEHNR, CDR2 FQNEAQ (reference sequence). Written as DNA, the CDR3 is TGTGCCAGCAGCCTGGGGACCGGCGGGGCCAACGTCCTGACTTTC. Its protein is CASSLGTGGANVLTF.

The CDR3 nucleotides are TGCAGTGCTAGTGGGGACAGCGCTAAAAACATTCAGTACTTC. Its translation: CSASGDSAKNIQYF. J is TRBJ2-4 and V is TRBV20-1; 7 bases match TRBD1. Germline values: CDR1 DFQATT, CDR2 SNEGSKA (reference sequence). Trimming cost V 3 bases and J 4 bases; bases outside gene matches: 6. The CDR3 covers 14 residues.

The chain couples TRBV11-2 to TRBJ2-5; D is perhaps TRBD1 (6 bases). Germline V gives CDR1 SGHAT, CDR2 FQNNGV. This CDR3 comprises 14 residues. The V end lost 6 bases, the J end lost 1 base, and 12 bases lay between the germline ends. CDR3 residues: CASSLDSPQETQYF. The DNA of the CDR3 is TGTGCCAGCAGTCTGGACAGCCCCCAAGAGACCCAGTACTTC.

V usage is TRBV18 and J usage is TRBJ1-6, with D perhaps TRBD1 (6 bases). The germline V gene encodes CDR1 KGHSH and CDR2 LQKENI. The length of the CDR3 is 12 residues. V was clipped by 6 bases and J by 14 bases, with 14 bases between them. CDR3 sequence: CASSPQGSALHF. The CDR3 DNA reads TGTGCCAGCTCCCCGCAGGGGTCAGCCCTCCACTTT. Full variable domain (remainder filled in from reference TRBV18 and TRBJ1-6): NAGVMQNPRHLVRRRGQEARLRCSPMKGHSHVYWYRQLPEEGLKFMVYLQKENIIDESGMPKERFSAEFPKEGPSILRIQQVVRGDSAAYFCASSPQGSALHFGNGTRLTVT.

The chain is built from TRBV7-9 and TRBJ1-4; 8 bases fit TRBD1. CDR1 is SEHNR and CDR2 is FQNEAQ in the germline V gene (reference sequence). V trimming: 6 bases; J trimming: 6 bases; junction bases outside the gene matches: 12. The CDR3 runs 16 residues. CDR3 sequence reads: CASRGQGLVLDEKLFF. The CDR3 nucleotides are TGTGCCAGCAGAGGACAGGGACTCGTGTTAGATGAAAAACTGTTTTTT. The whole variable domain, remainder taken from reference TRBV7-9 and TRBJ1-4, is DTGVSQNPRHKITKRGQNVTFRCDPISEHNRLYWYRQTLGQGPEFLTYFQNEAQLEKSRLLSDRFSAERPKGSFSTLEIQRTEQGDSAMYLCASRGQGLVLDEKLFFGSGTQLSVL.

The V call is TRBV15, the J call TRBJ1-1, with D possibly matching TRBD1 (5 bases). V lost 9 bases to trimming and J lost 3 bases, with 17 bases between them. CDR1 is LNHNV, CDR2 YYDKDF, per germline (reference sequence). The CDR3 is made up of 14 amino acids. The CDR3 nucleotides read TGTGCCACGGCGGGAGGCGGGGGGGACACTGAAGCTTTCTTT. It translates to CATAGGGGDTEAFF.

The chain carries TRBV11-2 and TRBJ1-1; no firm D call. The CDR3 length is 15 residues. Trimming pared 3 bases from V and 1 base from J, leaving 12 bases between. Germline CDR1 SGHAT, CDR2 FQNNGV. As DNA, the CDR3 is TGTGCCAGCAGCTTTTTGGGCACTTCGAACACTGAAGCTTTCTTT. The encoded protein is CASSFLGTSNTEAFF.

The CDR3 loop is CASSPDRGRRTDTQYF. CDR3 in DNA: TGTGCCAGCAGCCCGGACAGGGGGCGAAGGACAGATACGCAGTATTTT. V and J are TRBV5-4 and TRBJ2-3; 11 bases match TRBD1. CDR3 size: 16 residues. CDR1 and CDR2 (germline): SGHNT, YYREEE (reference sequence). V shed 4 bases, J shed 3 bases, and the junction held 7 bases outside the gene matches.

This clone occurred once. This specimen includes other DNA sequences encoding the same CDR3. This chain connects TRBV3-1 (or the pseudogene TRBV3-2) to TRBJ1-2, with 9 positions matching TRBD1. This CDR3 is 13 amino acids long. J was trimmed by 5 bases and V by 4 bases; bases with no gene match: 2. Per germline, CDR1 LGHDT and CDR2 YNNKEL (reference sequence). This chain's CDR3 is CASSLQGAYGYTF. CDR3 DNA sequence: TGTGCCAGCAGCCTACAGGGGGCATATGGCTACACCTTC.

This chain connects TRBV7-9 to TRBJ1-1, with D tentatively TRBD1 (5 bases). The CDR3 sequence is 13 residues long. Deletions cut 0 bases from V and 3 bases from J, with 5 bases between. CDR1 and CDR2 (germline): SEHNR, FQNEAQ (reference sequence). The CDR3 coding sequence is TGTGCCAGCAGCTTAGCGACAGACACTGAAGCTTTCTTT. Protein: CASSLATDTEAFF.

This rearrangement joins TRBV27 to TRBJ2-7; unclear D gene. This CDR3 is 13 amino acids long. The germline V gene has CDR1 MNHEY and CDR2 SMNVEV (reference sequence). V was trimmed by 5 bases and J by 6 bases, leaving 14 bases between them. CDR3 DNA: TGTGCCAGCAGTCTCCGCCTCGACACCGAGCAGTACTTC. This encodes CASSLRLDTEQYF.

This chain joins TRBV28 and TRBJ1-1, with D possibly being TRBD1 (5 bases). Germline CDR1 reads MDHEN; CDR2 reads SYDVKM. The CDR3 is made up of 13 amino acids. V lost 6 bases, J lost 4 bases, and 12 bases lay in between. The CDR3 nucleotides read TGTGCCAGCAGAGGAGGGAGGGGCACTGAAGCTTTCTTT. It translates to CASRGGRGTEAFF.

The V gene is TRBV4-2, the J gene TRBJ2-3; possibly TRBD2 for D (6 bases). V lost 8 bases and J lost 4, with 16 bases in between. The CDR3 loop spans 14 amino acids. CDR1 is LGHNA and CDR2 is YNFKEQ in the germline V gene. This CDR3 is CASSVTGDSDTQYF. Written as DNA, the CDR3 is TGTGCCAGCTCCGTAACGGGAGACTCAGATACGCAGTATTTT.

The chain is built from TRBV25-1 and TRBJ1-5, with 7 bases aligning to TRBD1. The germline V gene encodes CDR1 MGHDK and CDR2 SYGVNS. V lost 3 bases, J lost 0 bases, and 5 bases stayed unmatched. The CDR3 has 16 residues. The CDR3 nucleotides read TGTGCCAGCAGTGAGCCCCGGGACAGTAGCAATCAGCCCCAGCATTTT. This sequence encodes CASSEPRDSSNQPQHF. Complete variable domain (other parts from reference TRBV25-1 and TRBJ1-5): EADIYQTPRYLVIGTGKKITLECSQTMGHDKMYWYQQDPGMELHLIHYSYGVNSTEKGDLSSESTVSRIRTEHFPLTLESARPSHTSQYLCASSEPRDSSNQPQHFGDGTRLSIL.

V gene TRBV7-3 combines with J gene TRBJ1-1; D is ambiguous. CDR1 and CDR2 from the germline V gene are SGHTA and FQGTGA. V was cut by 5 bases and J by 0 bases, with 13 bases left in between. This CDR3 contains 15 residues. This chain's CDR3 is CASSPRGDMNTEAFF. The CDR3 bases are TGTGCCAGCAGCCCCCGTGGGGATATGAACACTGAAGCTTTCTTT.

The CDR3 spells CASSVGVYSGDSPLHF. In nucleotides, the CDR3 is TGTGCCAGCAGCGTAGGGGTCTACTCCGGGGATTCACCCCTCCACTTT. The chain is built from TRBV9 and TRBJ1-6; D not resolved. The CDR3 extends over 16 amino acids. Germline V CDR1 and CDR2: SGDLS, YYNGEE. The V end was cut by 0 bases, the J end by 8 bases, with 15 bases between.

The chain links TRBV6-1 to TRBJ2-1; 11 bases are a match to TRBD2. CDR3 length equals 16 residues. J lost 10 bases, V lost 1 base, and 9 bases had no gene match. CDR1 is MNHNS, CDR2 SASEGT, per germline. The CDR3 protein is CASSEGGSGRAWEQFF. For the CDR3, the DNA is TGTGCCAGCAGTGAAGGTGGTAGCGGGAGGGCCTGGGAGCAGTTCTTC.

This rearrangement joins TRBV6-7 to TRBJ1-6; maybe TRBD1 (6 bases). Being an ORF, TRBV6-7 has a function that is uncertain. This CDR3 is built from 14 residues. V dropped 6 bases and J dropped 7 bases, with 13 bases sitting between them. CDR3 coding DNA: TGTGCCAGCAGCCCCGGGGGGCCCAATTCACCCCTCCACTTT. It translates to CASSPGGPNSPLHF.

The rearrangement joins TRBV30 to TRBJ2-1; 14 bases agree with TRBD2. With V trimmed by 4 bases and J by 7 bases, 6 bases remained unmatched. The CDR3 is 15 amino acids. Germline V gene data show CDR1 as GTSNPN and CDR2 as SVGIG (reference sequence). The CDR3 region is CAWTVGTSGSNEQFF. CDR3 nucleotide sequence: TGTGCCTGGACCGTTGGGACTAGCGGGAGTAATGAGCAGTTCTTC.

The chain carries TRBV19 and TRBJ1-5; maybe TRBD1 (5 bases). Germline lookup yields CDR1 LNHDA and CDR2 SQIVND (reference sequence). The V and J ends lost 6 bases and 6 bases respectively, with 12 bases between them. The CDR3 covers 13 residues. This CDR3 is CASSPGAVQPQHF. The CDR3 region has the DNA TGTGCCAGTAGCCCCGGGGCGGTTCAGCCCCAGCATTTT.

The chain uses TRBV6-5 and TRBJ1-1; D not certain. This CDR3 has 13 amino acids. The V end lost 0 bases, the J end lost 3 bases, and 5 bases lay between the germline ends. Per germline, CDR1 MNHEY and CDR2 SVGAGI. CDR3 DNA sequence: TGTGCCAGCAGTTACTCCCTGTACACTGAAGCTTTCTTT. This codes for CASSYSLYTEAFF.

The rearrangement joins TRBV20-1 to TRBJ2-3, with D unclear. The V end lost 3 bases, the J end lost 2 bases, and 15 bases lay between the germline ends. The length of the CDR3 is 15 residues. CDR1 DFQATT and CDR2 SNEGSKA come from the germline V gene (reference sequence). CDR3 in DNA: TGCAGTGCTAGTAAGGGCGCGATCCTCACAGATACGCAGTATTTT. Amino acids: CSASKGAILTDTQYF.

The V call is TRBV7-9, the J call TRBJ1-6; TRBD1 is a possible D gene (5 bases). Germline CDR1 is SEHNR and CDR2 is FQNEAQ (reference sequence). This CDR3 comprises 14 residues. Trimming pared 1 base from V and 4 bases from J, leaving 5 bases between. In DNA form, the CDR3 reads TGTGCCAGCAGCTTAGGGACATATAATTCACCCCTCCACTTT. It codes for CASSLGTYNSPLHF.

The chain carries TRBV19 and TRBJ1-1; 7 positions match TRBD1. Germline loops: CDR1 LNHDA, CDR2 SQIVND (reference sequence). Trimming took 4 bases from V and 5 from J; bases not matched to a gene: 13. The CDR3 runs 16 residues. CDR3 sequence (DNA): TGTGCCAGTAGTACCCACCCGGACAGGCAGGGGACTGAAGCTTTCTTT. Encoded protein: CASSTHPDRQGTEAFF.

The chain uses TRBV5-4 and TRBJ1-4; D is perhaps TRBD1 (6 bases). V was trimmed by 4 bases and J by 11 bases, leaving 18 bases between them. Germline assignment: CDR1 SGHNT and CDR2 YYREEE (reference sequence). There are 14 residues in the CDR3. The CDR3 DNA is TGTGCCAGCAGCCCTCAGGGGCAGCCGCAGAAACTGTTTTTT. Amino acid sequence: CASSPQGQPQKLFF.

The chain joins TRBV11-2 to TRBJ2-1; weak D call: TRBD2 (5 bases). Germline values: CDR1 SGHAT, CDR2 FQNNGV. The CDR3 runs 15 residues. Trimming left V 4 bases short and J 0 bases short, with 10 bases between. Written as DNA, the CDR3 is TGTGCCAGCAGCTCGTCTAGCAGCTCCTACAATGAGCAGTTCTTC. Amino acid sequence: CASSSSSSSYNEQFF.

This chain connects TRBV29-1 to TRBJ1-2, with D unclear. V was shortened by 4 bases and J by 0 bases, with 12 bases between the two germline ends. Germline CDR1 and CDR2: SQVTM and ANQGSEA. The CDR3 has 14 residues. The CDR3 protein is CSVGSPPANYGYTF. The DNA of the CDR3 is TGCAGCGTTGGATCCCCGCCAGCTAACTATGGCTACACCTTC.